The entry that follows covers one T cell receptor beta chain sequence. A quantity of roughly 0.5 to 1 ug RNA underwent reverse transcription using random hexamers. By means of immunoSEQ multiplex PCR, TCR beta CDR3 spanning 54 Vbeta and 13 Jbeta underwent amplification. TCRdb analysed the immunoSEQ multiplex PCR reads with MiXCR anew, one entry per CDR3 protein. The table has 150,000 to 160,000 distinct CDR3 sequences, over 95% seen once; the top ten hold around 0.15%. Germline V lookup: CDR1 GTSNPN, CDR2 SVGIG (reference sequence). The germline V and J ends were trimmed by 3 bases and 0 bases, with 17 bases remaining between them. CDR3 size: 16 residues. This sample was included in a study of CD8 T cells in Susac syndrome.

The clonotype comes from a human donor with multiple sclerosis. The chain combines TRBV30 with TRBJ1-2; a weak D match, TRBD1 (5 bases). Sequencing used CD8+ T cells from PBMCs. CDR3 residues: CAWRGLSQGSNYGYTF. The CDR3 bases are TGTGCCTGGAGGGGGCTAAGCCAGGGATCTAACTATGGCTACACCTTC.